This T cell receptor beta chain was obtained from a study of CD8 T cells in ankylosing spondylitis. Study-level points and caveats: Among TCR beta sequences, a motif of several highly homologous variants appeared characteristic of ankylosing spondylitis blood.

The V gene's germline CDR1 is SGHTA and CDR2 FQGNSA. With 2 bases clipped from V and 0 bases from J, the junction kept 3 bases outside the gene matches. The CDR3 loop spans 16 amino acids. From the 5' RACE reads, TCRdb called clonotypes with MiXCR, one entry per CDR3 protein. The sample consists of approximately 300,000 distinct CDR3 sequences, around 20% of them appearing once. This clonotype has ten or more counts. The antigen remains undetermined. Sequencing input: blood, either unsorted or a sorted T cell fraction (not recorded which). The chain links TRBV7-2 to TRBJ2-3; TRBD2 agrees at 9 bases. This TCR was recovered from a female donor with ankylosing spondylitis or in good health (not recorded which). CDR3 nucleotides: TGTGCCAGCAGCTTACTCACTAGCGGGAGCACAGATACGCAGTATTTT. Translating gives CASSLLTSGSTDTQYF.